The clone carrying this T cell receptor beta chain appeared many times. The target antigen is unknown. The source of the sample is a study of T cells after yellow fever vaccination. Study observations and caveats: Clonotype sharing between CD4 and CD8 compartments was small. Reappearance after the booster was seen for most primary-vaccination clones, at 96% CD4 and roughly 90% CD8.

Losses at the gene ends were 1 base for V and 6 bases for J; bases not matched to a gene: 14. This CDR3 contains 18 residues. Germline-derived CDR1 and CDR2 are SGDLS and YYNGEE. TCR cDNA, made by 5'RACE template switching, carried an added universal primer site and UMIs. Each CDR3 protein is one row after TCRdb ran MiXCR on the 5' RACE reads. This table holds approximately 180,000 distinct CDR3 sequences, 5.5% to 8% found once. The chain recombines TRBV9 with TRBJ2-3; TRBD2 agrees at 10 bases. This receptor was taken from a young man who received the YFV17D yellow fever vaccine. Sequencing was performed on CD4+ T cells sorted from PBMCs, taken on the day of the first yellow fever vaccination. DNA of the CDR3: TGTGCCAGCAGCGTAACAAGCGGGGGGGCACACAGGGCCGATACGCAGTATTTT. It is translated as CASSVTSGGAHRADTQYF.